Below are 5 T cell receptor beta chains sequenced from a single sample in a study of shared clonotypes between healthy human individuals. Sequencing used immunoSEQ multiplex PCR; TCRdb keeps in-frame clones, though not all of them. Of 800,000 to 1,200,000 clones in the sample, 75% to 85% were seen once. Sequencing was done on a sample of memory CD4+ T cells from PBMCs. Subset here: CD45RA-negative fraction. Receptors were obtained from a man younger than 35 in good health. Some clones in this sample may be carry-over from other donors' samples.

V gene TRBV5-1 combines with J gene TRBJ2-3, with D uncertain. The germline gives CDR1 SGHRS, CDR2 YFSETQ. Trimming shortened V by 5 bases and J by 0 bases, and 4 bases separated the two germline ends. The CDR3 is 12 residues long. The CDR3 nucleotides read TGCGCCAGCAGGGAGAGCACAGATACGCAGTATTTT. Amino acids: CASRESTDTQYF.

This chain uses TRBV18 with TRBJ1-6; the match to TRBD1 covers 7 bases. There are 14 residues in the CDR3. V was clipped by 6 bases and J by 6 bases; unmatched bases: 5. The germline CDR1 and CDR2 sequences are KGHSH and LQKENI. CDR3 residues: CASSIGQANSPLHF. CDR3 nucleotides: TGTGCCAGCTCTATAGGACAGGCTAATTCACCCCTCCACTTT.

V and J are TRBV5-1 and TRBJ2-5; 13 bases map to TRBD2. Germline values: CDR1 SGHRS, CDR2 YFSETQ. CDR3 size: 19 residues. The J segment lost 5 bases and the V segment lost 3 bases, leaving 16 bases of the junction unmatched. The CDR3 reads CASSSGSVGLAGVGETQYF. The CDR3 DNA reads TGCGCCAGCAGCTCAGGGTCGGTTGGACTAGCGGGAGTGGGGGAGACCCAGTACTTC.

V and J are TRBV18 and TRBJ1-1; D is ambiguous. Deletions cut 0 bases from V and 0 bases from J, with 5 bases between. Germline lookup yields CDR1 KGHSH and CDR2 LQKENI. This CDR3 is built from 14 residues. The CDR3 DNA follows: TGTGCCAGCTCACCACCGACGGTGAACACTGAAGCTTTCTTT. This sequence encodes CASSPPTVNTEAFF.

This clone was observed at least ten times. This sequence joins TRBV25-1 and TRBJ2-5; the D gene is possibly TRBD1 (6 bases). Germline-derived CDR1 and CDR2 are MGHDK and SYGVNS. The CDR3 contains 15 residues. Trimming pared 3 bases from V and 5 bases from J, leaving 16 bases between. The CDR3: CASSDFTGTGETQYF. The CDR3 coding sequence is TGTGCCAGCAGTGACTTTACAGGGACGGGGGAGACCCAGTACTTC.